Below, 8 T cell receptor beta chains from the same sample are listed, as sequenced in a study of blood T cells in healthy people across ages. Together with a sample-barcoded 5' primer, a J-beta primer mix was included in a second PCR lasting roughly 6 to 12 cycles. TCRdb recomputed calls from the 5' RACE reads with MiXCR, one row per CDR3 protein. Of roughly 1,500,000 distinct CDR3 sequences listed, 30% to 40% were seen once; the top ten hold 11%. The sequenced sample consisted of blood. The receptors derive from a woman in her 30s in good health.

This clonotype has just a few counts. The rearrangement uses TRBV29-1 and TRBJ2-7; D call uncertain. Looked up from germline, CDR1 is SQVTM and CDR2 is ANQGSEA. The CDR3 runs to 14 residues. The V and J ends lost 5 bases and 1 base respectively, with 15 bases between them. CDR3 in DNA: TGCAGCGTTTCCGGCCAATTAGGGTCCTACGAGCAGTACTTC. Encoded protein: CSVSGQLGSYEQYF.

The genes are TRBV20-1 and TRBJ1-2, with D possibly being TRBD1 (5 bases). Germline assignment: CDR1 DFQATT and CDR2 SNEGSKA (reference sequence). This CDR3 spans 14 amino acids. The V end lost 3 bases, the J end lost 5 bases, and 16 bases lay between the germline ends. The CDR3 loop is CSASILRSGYGYTF. CDR3 bases: TGCAGTGCTAGTATATTAAGATCAGGGTATGGCTACACCTTC.

This clonotype was detected only a few times. J is TRBJ1-1 and V is TRBV4-1; 8 bases fit TRBD1. Per the germline V gene, CDR1 is MGHRA and CDR2 is YSYEKL. The J segment lost 2 bases and the V segment lost 2 bases, leaving 4 bases of the junction unmatched. This CDR3 spans 15 amino acids. The CDR3 loop reads CASSQPTGANTEAFF. CDR3 bases: TGCGCCAGCAGCCAACCGACAGGGGCCAACACTGAAGCTTTCTTT.

This clonotype was detected a few times. The chain couples TRBV2 to TRBJ2-7, with 13 bases fitting TRBD2. Germline CDR1 and CDR2: SNHLY and FYNNEI. This CDR3 has 17 residues. The V gene end was trimmed by 2 bases and the J gene end by 3 bases; junction bases not matched to a gene: 7. CDR3 DNA: TGTGCCAGCAGTGAAAGGACTAGCGGGAGTAGTTACTACGAGCAGTACTTC. This encodes CASSERTSGSSYYEQYF.

The rearrangement joins TRBV5-4 to TRBJ2-3; no clear D. Germline-derived CDR1 and CDR2 are SGHNT and YYREEE (reference sequence). This CDR3 is built from 14 residues. V lost 0 bases and J 6 bases, leaving 11 bases between the germline ends. This CDR3 is CASSLARAADTQYF. In DNA, the CDR3 is TGTGCCAGCAGCTTGGCCCGGGCCGCGGATACGCAGTATTTT.

This clonotype was observed a handful of times. A read error may account for a junction end that differs from germline. The chain carries TRBV7-3 and TRBJ2-1; 9 positions agree with TRBD2. The CDR3 covers 16 residues. Germline V gives CDR1 SGHTA, CDR2 FQGTGA. CDR3 in amino acids: CATSRFSGSSYNEQFF. The CDR3 DNA follows: TGTGCCACCAGCAGATTTAGCGGGAGCTCCTACAATGAGCAGTTCTTC. The complete variable domain, with remaining parts taken from reference TRBV7-3 and TRBJ2-1, reads GAGVSQTPSNKVTEKGKYVELRCDPISGHTALYWYRQSLGQGPEFLIYFQGTGAADDSGLPNDRFFAVRPEGSVSTLKIQRTERGDSAVYLCATSRFSGSSYNEQFFGPGTRLTVL.

This clonotype was observed a few times. The chain recombines TRBV29-1 with TRBJ2-1; 7 bases fit TRBD1. The CDR3 is made up of 14 amino acids. V lost 1 base to trimming and J lost 7 bases; unmatched junction nucleotides: 7. Germline V gene lookup returns CDR1 SQVTM and CDR2 ANQGSEA. In nucleotides, the CDR3 is TGCAGCGTTGAAGGGACAGGTGGATTTAATGAGCAGTTCTTC. It specifies CSVEGTGGFNEQFF.

The J gene is TRBJ2-1, the V gene TRBV10-1; 10 bases line up with TRBD1. Germline V gene data show CDR1 as WNHNN and CDR2 as SYGVQD (reference sequence). The trim removed 9 bases at V and 5 bases at J, leaving 10 bases unmatched. This CDR3 spans 15 amino acids. CDR3 DNA: TGCGCCAGACGAACCGGGACAGGGGCCCACAATGAGCAGTTCTTC. Residues: CARRTGTGAHNEQFF.